Below are 25 T cell receptor beta chains sequenced from a single sample in a study of blood T cell repertoires in COVID-19. Some clones are missing from TCRdb's copy, which holds only in-frame ones; the method was immunoSEQ multiplex PCR. The table lists 650,000 to 800,000 clones, 85% to 90% of them singletons. Material: peripheral blood. All receptors derive from a woman aged 18-29 years with acute or convalescent COVID-19.

The V and J genes are TRBV19 and TRBJ2-2; D might be TRBD2 (6 bases). The CDR3 has 16 amino acids. The V end lost 5 bases, the J end lost 3 bases, and 16 bases lay between the germline ends. Germline assignment: CDR1 LNHDA and CDR2 SQIVND (reference sequence). The chain's CDR3 is CASSAWTWEDTGELFF. CDR3 sequence (DNA): TGTGCCAGTAGTGCCTGGACTTGGGAGGACACCGGGGAGCTGTTTTTT.

The chain is built from TRBV19 and TRBJ1-3; D is unclear. The CDR3 is made up of 13 amino acids. Trimming left V 7 bases short and J 0 bases short, with 7 bases between. Germline assignment: CDR1 LNHDA and CDR2 SQIVND (reference sequence). CDR3 residues: CASTRYSGNTIYF. CDR3 DNA sequence: TGTGCCAGTACCAGGTACTCTGGAAACACCATATATTTT.

The V and J genes are TRBV2 and TRBJ1-6, with a tentative D call TRBD1 (6 bases). Trimming took off 7 bases at V and 8 bases at J, with 18 bases between the two ends. This CDR3 is built from 15 residues. Per germline, CDR1 SNHLY and CDR2 FYNNEI. The CDR3 nucleotides are TGTGCCAGCACCGTCGGGGGGCTGTGGGATTCACCCCTCCACTTT. It specifies CASTVGGLWDSPLHF. The full variable domain, in which reference TRBV2 and TRBJ1-6 provide the parts outside the CDR3, is EPEVTQTPSHQVTQMGQEVILRCVPISNHLYFYWYRQILGQKVEFLVSFYNNEISEKSEIFDDQFSVERPDGSNFTLKIRSTKLEDSAMYFCASTVGGLWDSPLHFGNGTRLTVT.

The V gene is TRBV6-2 or TRBV6-3, the J gene TRBJ2-6; TRBD1 matches 7 bases. Germline-derived CDR1 and CDR2 are MNHEY and SVGEGT. This CDR3 is built from 18 residues. Unmatched junction bases numbered 5, after V lost 0 bases and J lost 0 bases. The CDR3 coding sequence is TGTGCCAGCAGTTACTCTCCGGGACAGAGCTCTGGGGCCAACGTCCTGACTTTC. This sequence encodes CASSYSPGQSSGANVLTF.

The V gene is TRBV6-2 or TRBV6-3, the J gene TRBJ1-6, with no clear D. Germline-derived CDR1 and CDR2 are MNHEY and SVGEGT. The CDR3 is 15 residues long. V lost 8 bases and J lost 5, with 16 bases in between. DNA for the CDR3: TGTGCCAGCCGCCTAACGCCGAGCGATAATTCACCCCTCCACTTT. It codes for CASRLTPSDNSPLHF.

CDR3 protein: CASSQDGSGGNQPQHF. The CDR3 DNA follows: TGCGCCAGCAGCCAAGACGGATCAGGGGGGAATCAGCCCCAGCATTTT. V gene TRBV4-1 combines with J gene TRBJ1-5, with 7 bases aligning to TRBD1. CDR3 length: 16 amino acids. Trimming at V came to 0 bases and at J to 4 bases, leaving 6 bases not matched to a gene. Looked up from germline, CDR1 is MGHRA and CDR2 is YSYEKL.

The chain is built from TRBV6-5 and TRBJ1-1, with D unresolved. The CDR3 totals 15 residues. The V and J ends lost 0 bases and 2 bases respectively, with 10 bases between them. Germline values: CDR1 MNHEY, CDR2 SVGAGI. CDR3 nucleotide sequence: TGTGCCAGCAGTTACTCGAGCCAGGTAAACACTGAAGCTTTCTTT. This gives the protein CASSYSSQVNTEAFF.

The rearrangement links TRBV6-2 or TRBV6-3 to TRBJ2-1; 10 bases map to TRBD2. This CDR3 has 15 amino acids. V shed 5 bases and J 7 bases; nucleotides not matched to a gene: 8. CDR1 is MNHEY and CDR2 is SVGEGT in the germline V gene. The CDR3 DNA reads TGTGCCAGCAGTAGCGGGGGGGCAAGGAGGAATGAGCAGTTCTTC. It is translated as CASSSGGARRNEQFF.

This rearrangement joins TRBV5-1 to TRBJ1-1; 8 bases fit TRBD1. The CDR3 extends over 15 amino acids. J was trimmed by 5 bases and V by 4 bases; bases with no gene match: 10. Germline-derived CDR1 and CDR2 are SGHRS and YFSETQ. CDR3 nucleotide sequence: TGCGCCAGCAGCCCGCCAGACAGGGGTTGGACTGAAGCTTTCTTT. This codes for CASSPPDRGWTEAFF.

This clone was detected once. The chain is built from TRBV2 and TRBJ1-4, with 7 bases fitting TRBD1. The CDR3 loop spans 15 amino acids. Germline V CDR1 and CDR2: SNHLY, FYNNEI. V shed 6 bases, J shed 6 bases, and the junction held 10 bases outside the gene matches. Here the CDR3 reads CASRETGFPYEKLFF. DNA for the CDR3: TGTGCCAGCAGAGAGACAGGGTTCCCCTATGAAAAACTGTTTTTT. Variable domain in full (rest from reference TRBV2 and TRBJ1-4): EPEVTQTPSHQVTQMGQEVILRCVPISNHLYFYWYRQILGQKVEFLVSFYNNEISEKSEIFDDQFSVERPDGSNFTLKIRSTKLEDSAMYFCASRETGFPYEKLFFGSGTQLSVL.

V and J are TRBV20-1 and TRBJ2-1, with 7 nucleotides matching TRBD2. CDR1 DFQATT and CDR2 SNEGSKA come from the germline V gene (reference sequence). V dropped 3 bases and J dropped 4; count of bases not matched to a gene: 18. The CDR3 length is 18 residues. The CDR3 is CSASVGARGGSLYNEQFF. The CDR3 nucleotides read TGCAGTGCTAGTGTTGGGGCGAGGGGAGGGTCCCTTTACAATGAGCAGTTCTTC.

The chain carries TRBV5-5 and TRBJ1-4; 7 bases are shared with TRBD1. The germline V gene has CDR1 SGHKS and CDR2 YYEKEE (reference sequence). CDR3 length equals 18 residues. V lost 0 bases to trimming and J lost 8 bases; unmatched junction nucleotides: 16. Here the CDR3 reads CASSLALRTGRSGEKLFF. The CDR3 bases are TGTGCCAGCAGCTTGGCTCTCAGGACAGGACGTAGTGGAGAAAAACTGTTTTTT. Filled out from reference TRBV5-5 and TRBJ1-4, the complete variable domain reads DAGVTQSPTHLIKTRGQQVTLRCSPISGHKSVSWYQQVLGQGPQFIFQYYEKEERGRGNFPDRFSARQFPNYSSELNVNALLLGDSALYLCASSLALRTGRSGEKLFFGSGTQLSVL.

The J gene is TRBJ1-2, the V gene TRBV30, with 11 positions matching TRBD1. Germline CDR1 is GTSNPN and CDR2 is SVGIG (reference sequence). CDR3 size: 16 residues. V dropped 1 base and J dropped 4; count of bases not matched to a gene: 8. The CDR3 DNA is TGTGCCTGGAGTGGTCCGTCGGGACAGGGGGTCTATGGCTACACCTTC. Its translation: CAWSGPSGQGVYGYTF.

The count of this clone is one. The rearrangement links TRBV25-1 to TRBJ1-2; TRBD1 is a possible D gene (5 bases). Germline V gene sequence: CDR1 MGHDK, CDR2 SYGVNS. The CDR3 is made up of 16 amino acids. Trimming pared 3 bases from V and 7 bases from J, leaving 21 bases between. CDR3 nucleotide sequence: TGTGCCAGCAGTGACACCCGGAGGGGTGATTCTATTGGCTACACCTTC. It encodes CASSDTRRGDSIGYTF.

For the CDR3, the DNA is TGTGCCTGGGGGGGAACAGGGCGTGCTGGAAACACCATATATTTT. It is translated as CAWGGTGRAGNTIYF. V is TRBV30 and J is TRBJ1-3; tentative D call: TRBD1 (6 bases). Germline V gene sequence: CDR1 GTSNPN, CDR2 SVGIG (reference sequence). Deletions cut 5 bases from V and 2 bases from J, with 16 bases between. The CDR3 consists of 15 residues.

The chain recombines TRBV9 with TRBJ1-4; TRBD1 matches 7 bases. CDR1 and CDR2 (germline): SGDLS, YYNGEE. The CDR3 runs 16 residues. The V gene end was trimmed by 2 bases and the J gene end by 3 bases; junction bases not matched to a gene: 7. This chain's CDR3 is CASSVTPGQPNEKLFF. For the CDR3, the DNA is TGTGCCAGCAGCGTGACTCCGGGACAGCCTAATGAAAAACTGTTTTTT.

CDR3 coding DNA: TGCGCCAGCAGCTTGCAAGGGGGCGCGTTGCAGCCCCAGCATTTT. Translation: CASSLQGGALQPQHF. The rearrangement joins TRBV5-1 to TRBJ1-5; 7 bases align to TRBD1. CDR3 length: 15 residues. Germline V gives CDR1 SGHRS, CDR2 YFSETQ. V gave up 1 base and J gave up 7 bases; unmatched junction bases: 8.

The rearrangement uses TRBV25-1 and TRBJ1-3; the match to TRBD1 covers 8 bases. The germline gives CDR1 MGHDK, CDR2 SYGVNS. The CDR3 has 17 amino acids. The J segment lost 4 bases and the V segment lost 3 bases, leaving 11 bases of the junction unmatched. CDR3 nucleotide sequence: TGTGCCAGCAGTGATCCCCCCTTCAGGGGGCGAGGAAACACCATATATTTT. This encodes CASSDPPFRGRGNTIYF.

This chain joins TRBV28 and TRBJ1-1; 11 bases line up with TRBD1. CDR3 length: 14 amino acids. With V trimmed by 6 bases and J by 9 bases, 9 bases remained unmatched. Germline CDR1 MDHEN, CDR2 SYDVKM. The CDR3: CASSPGDRGWKAFF. In nucleotides, the CDR3 is TGTGCCAGCAGCCCTGGGGACAGGGGGTGGAAAGCTTTCTTT. Using reference TRBV28 and TRBJ1-1 for the parts outside the CDR3, the full variable domain is DVKVTQSSRYLVKRTGEKVFLECVQDMDHENMFWYRQDPGLGLRLIYFSYDVKMKEKGDIPEGYSVSREKKERFSLILESASTNQTSMYLCASSPGDRGWKAFFGQGTRLTVV.

V is TRBV7-9 and J is TRBJ1-2; unclear D gene. V dropped 6 bases and J dropped 6 bases, with 14 bases sitting between them. From germline, CDR1 is SEHNR and CDR2 FQNEAQ (reference sequence). This CDR3 is built from 13 residues. CDR3 sequence (DNA): TGTGCCAGCAGACCTACAGAAGATAATGGCTACACCTTC. It translates to CASRPTEDNGYTF.

V usage is TRBV29-1 and J usage is TRBJ2-1; 9 nucleotides match TRBD1. The CDR3 sequence is 14 residues long. CDR1 is SQVTM, CDR2 ANQGSEA, per germline. The ends lost 3 bases at V and 7 bases at J; junction bases unmatched: 7. The chain's CDR3 is CSVDRDREWNEQFF. CDR3 sequence (DNA): TGCAGCGTTGACCGGGACAGGGAATGGAATGAGCAGTTCTTC.

This clone appeared once. The rearrangement uses TRBV10-3 and TRBJ1-1; the D gene is possibly TRBD1 (6 bases). Germline V gives CDR1 ENHRY, CDR2 SYGVKD. Trimming removed 6 bases from V and 6 bases from J, with 11 bases in between. The CDR3 covers 12 residues. DNA of the CDR3: TGTGCCATCAGCACAGGGTTGGCTGAAGCTTTCTTT. Protein: CAISTGLAEAFF.

The chain combines TRBV29-1 with TRBJ1-2; the match to TRBD1 covers 7 bases. Looked up from germline, CDR1 is SQVTM and CDR2 is ANQGSEA. The CDR3 has 13 residues. Trimming at V came to 5 bases and at J to 7 bases, leaving 10 bases not matched to a gene. CDR3 loop: CSVIDRALFGYTF. The CDR3, as DNA: TGCAGCGTTATCGACAGGGCCCTCTTTGGCTACACCTTC.

The genes are TRBV5-1 and TRBJ2-3; 8 positions match TRBD2. This CDR3 contains 16 residues. The V and J ends lost 0 bases and 6 bases, in that order; junction bases with no gene match: 9. Per the germline V gene, CDR1 is SGHRS and CDR2 is YFSETQ. The CDR3 spells CASSLESGGPTDTQYF. CDR3 bases: TGCGCCAGCAGCTTGGAGTCGGGGGGGCCGACGGATACGCAGTATTTT.

The chain has TRBV27 and TRBJ1-6; TRBD1 agrees at 7 bases. Trimming cost V 5 bases and J 3 bases; bases outside gene matches: 10. Germline lookup yields CDR1 MNHEY and CDR2 SMNVEV (reference sequence). The CDR3 is 17 residues long. The CDR3 nucleotides read TGTGCCAGCAGTGACCGATCGACAGGGTACTATAATTCACCCCTCCACTTT. Its protein is CASSDRSTGYYNSPLHF.